This entry lists 7 T cell receptor beta chains sequenced from one sample in a study of response to subunit inactivated influenza vaccine. MiXCR, run by TCRdb on the RT-PCR reads, gives a single entry per CDR3 protein. The top ten hold 2.5% to 3.5% of the sample, which has 500,000 to 550,000 distinct CDR3 sequences, approximately 22% seen once. These data are also associated with another study on T cells expressing NK-cell markers. This second study notes: The cDNA for TCR beta came from 5'RACE template switching with UMIs.

The sequencing used CD4+ T cells sorted from PBMCs, collected roughly 12 days after vaccination. These receptors were taken from a man aged 50 to 60 who received an inactivated influenza vaccine.

The chain joins TRBV6-2 or TRBV6-3 to TRBJ2-3; D perhaps matches TRBD2 (6 bases). There are 14 residues in the CDR3. Germline lookup yields CDR1 MNHEY and CDR2 SVGEGT. Trimming pared 7 bases from V and 1 base from J, leaving 12 bases between. The CDR3 nucleotides read TGTGCCAGCAAACCCTCGGGGGGCACAGATACGCAGTATTTT. Encoded protein: CASKPSGGTDTQYF.

This clonotype occurred a few times. This chain joins TRBV28 and TRBJ2-7; 7 nucleotides agree with TRBD1. The CDR3 totals 14 residues. Trimming cost V 4 bases and J 3 bases; bases outside gene matches: 6. Germline-derived CDR1 and CDR2 are MDHEN and SYDVKM. This chain's CDR3 is CASSSPGQYYEQYF. CDR3 in DNA: TGTGCCAGCAGTTCCCCGGGACAGTACTACGAGCAGTACTTC.

Only a few counts were recorded for this clonotype. The chain has TRBV12-3 or TRBV12-4 and TRBJ2-1; 9 bases map to TRBD2. The V gene end was trimmed by 3 bases and the J gene end by 6 bases; junction bases not matched to a gene: 3. This CDR3 has 14 amino acids. CDR3 bases: TGTGCCAGCAGTTTTACTAGCGGGTTCAATGAGCAGTTCTTC. Protein: CASSFTSGFNEQFF.

This clonotype has just a few counts. The genes are TRBV7-2 and TRBJ2-1, with D possibly being TRBD1 or TRBD2 (5 bases each). V lost 3 bases and J 0 bases, leaving 12 bases between the germline ends. The CDR3 is made up of 16 amino acids. The germline gives CDR1 SGHTA, CDR2 FQGNSA. CDR3 residues: CASSFGGSSSYNEQFF. The CDR3 nucleotides are TGTGCCAGCAGCTTTGGGGGTAGTTCCTCCTACAATGAGCAGTTCTTC.

The genes are TRBV20-1 and TRBJ2-1, with 10 positions matching TRBD2. Germline V gene lookup returns CDR1 DFQATT and CDR2 SNEGSKA (reference sequence). The V segment lost 6 bases and the J segment 5 bases; nucleotides outside the gene matches: 7. CDR3 size: 14 residues. The CDR3 DNA reads as TGCAGTGCCCGGGGCCTAGCGGGAGACAATGAGCAGTTCTTC. Residues: CSARGLAGDNEQFF.

This clonotype has a handful of counts. In nucleotides, the CDR3 is TGTGCCAGCAGCCAAGATCTAGGCGGGATCACAGATACGCAGTATTTT. This gives the protein CASSQDLGGITDTQYF. This chain joins TRBV4-2 and TRBJ2-3; D is possibly TRBD2 (6 bases). The germline gives CDR1 LGHNA, CDR2 YNFKEQ. The CDR3 contains 16 residues. V gave up 0 bases and J gave up 2 bases, with 12 bases separating them.

This chain joins TRBV4-3 and TRBJ1-2; 8 positions agree with TRBD1. The CDR3 covers 14 residues. CDR1 is LGHNA, CDR2 YSLEER, per germline. After removal of 4 bases from V and 8 bases from J, the junction contained 9 bases not matched to a gene. This chain's CDR3 is CASSLLTGEGGYTF. CDR3 DNA: TGCGCCAGCAGCCTTTTGACAGGGGAGGGGGGCTACACCTTC.